Below, 20 T cell receptor beta chains from the same sample are listed, as sequenced in a study of graft-versus-host responses after intestinal transplantation. Which antigens these TCRs recognize remains unknown. Profiling relied on immunoSEQ multiplex PCR, and the TCRdb table lists in-frame clones only, not all of them. The table has about 89,000 clones, roughly 89% seen once. The sample consisted of unstimulated CD4+ T cells sorted from spleen or lymph node cells, taken before intestinal transplant. The receptors were gathered from a human donor who received an intestinal transplant.

This clone was recorded once. This chain connects TRBV10-1 to TRBJ2-1, with unresolved D. The CDR3 is made up of 14 amino acids. Germline V gene sequence: CDR1 WNHNN, CDR2 SYGVQD (reference sequence). Trimming took 9 bases from V and 4 from J, leaving 16 bases between them. CDR3: CARISQRNYNEQFF. Written as DNA, the CDR3 is TGCGCCAGAATTAGCCAACGAAATTACAATGAGCAGTTCTTC.

For the CDR3, the DNA is TGTGCCAGCAGTGTTAGCGATACGCAGTATTTT. This translates into CASSVSDTQYF. The chain joins TRBV2 to TRBJ2-3; D not certain. Trimming took 4 bases from V and 6 from J, leaving 5 bases between them. Looked up from germline, CDR1 is SNHLY and CDR2 is FYNNEI. The CDR3 is 11 amino acids.

This rearrangement joins TRBV11-3 to TRBJ1-1; tentative D call: TRBD1 (6 bases). The CDR3 sequence is 14 residues long. V shed 6 bases and J shed 8 bases, with 19 bases lying between them. Germline V gives CDR1 SGHNT, CDR2 YENEEA. CDR3 residues: CASRLTQGQPEAFF. For the CDR3, the DNA is TGTGCCAGCAGACTAACCCAAGGACAGCCAGAAGCTTTCTTT.

This chain connects TRBV10-1 to TRBJ2-7; a weak D match, TRBD1 (6 bases). Trimming cost V 3 bases and J 5 bases, with 14 bases left between them. The CDR3 totals 14 residues. Germline V lookup: CDR1 WNHNN, CDR2 SYGVQD (reference sequence). CDR3 residues: CASSDPGEGDEQYF. In DNA form, the CDR3 reads TGCGCCAGCAGTGATCCAGGGGAAGGTGACGAGCAGTACTTC.

The chain uses TRBV29-1 and TRBJ2-3, with 9 bases aligning to TRBD1. Germline values: CDR1 SQVTM, CDR2 ANQGSEA. V dropped 6 bases and J dropped 5; count of bases not matched to a gene: 9. The CDR3 has 14 amino acids. CDR3: CSVANRGRVDTQYF. The DNA of the CDR3 is TGCAGCGTGGCAAACAGGGGGCGCGTAGATACGCAGTATTTT.

The chain couples TRBV29-1 to TRBJ2-3, with TRBD1 matching over 9 bases. Germline assignment: CDR1 SQVTM and CDR2 ANQGSEA. This CDR3 is built from 12 residues. Trimming took 6 bases from V and 6 from J; bases not matched to a gene: 4. The chain's CDR3 is CSVDRGIDTQYF. CDR3 nucleotide sequence: TGCAGCGTGGACAGGGGAATTGATACGCAGTATTTT.

The V gene is TRBV11-3, the J gene TRBJ2-3, with TRBD2 matching 9 bases. Germline lookup yields CDR1 SGHNT and CDR2 YENEEA. The J segment lost 2 bases and the V segment lost 6 bases, leaving 3 bases of the junction unmatched. The CDR3 length is 14 residues. CDR3 in DNA: TGTGCCAGCAGTAGCGGGGGAACCACAGATACGCAGTATTTT. It encodes CASSSGGTTDTQYF.

The V call is TRBV7-2, the J call TRBJ1-2; D may be TRBD1 (6 bases). V was clipped by 2 bases and J by 7 bases, with 20 bases between them. Germline V CDR1 and CDR2: SGHTA, FQGNSA. There are 16 residues in the CDR3. The CDR3 DNA is TGTGCCAGCAGCTTAAAGAGGGGGGGGATGGGTCGTGGCTACACCTTC. Translated, it gives CASSLKRGGMGRGYTF.

CDR3 loop: CASSYRGTNEKLFF. The DNA of the CDR3 is TGTGCCAGCAGTTACAGGGGAACTAATGAAAAACTGTTTTTT. The genes are TRBV6-6 and TRBJ1-4, with D tentatively TRBD1 (5 bases). Germline V gene data show CDR1 as MNHNY and CDR2 as SVGAGI (reference sequence). Trimming shortened V by 2 bases and J by 1 base, and 5 bases separated the two germline ends. The CDR3 length is 14 residues.

V is TRBV5-1 and J is TRBJ1-2; 7 bases align to TRBD1. Trimming took 4 bases from V and 5 from J; bases not matched to a gene: 8. The CDR3 spans 14 residues. Germline V CDR1 and CDR2: SGHRS, YFSETQ. CDR3 DNA: TGCGCCAGCAGCAAATGGACAGGTGGTTATGGCTACACCTTC. Translated, it gives CASSKWTGGYGYTF.

The chain employs TRBV7-9 and TRBJ2-1; tentative D call: TRBD1 (5 bases). This CDR3 is built from 16 residues. V was clipped by 1 base and J by 5 bases, with 15 bases between them. The germline gives CDR1 SEHNR, CDR2 FQNEAQ (reference sequence). This chain's CDR3 is CASSLVRYRLHNEQFF. CDR3 coding DNA: TGTGCCAGCAGCTTAGTCCGTTACAGGCTACACAATGAGCAGTTCTTC. The entire variable domain, with the rest obtained from reference TRBV7-9 and TRBJ2-1, is as follows: DTGVSQNPRHKITKRGQNVTFRCDPISEHNRLYWYRQTLGQGPEFLTYFQNEAQLEKSRLLSDRFSAERPKGSFSTLEIQRTEQGDSAMYLCASSLVRYRLHNEQFFGPGTRLTVL.

This chain uses TRBV6-1 with TRBJ1-1, with 7 bases that match TRBD1. Looked up from germline, CDR1 is MNHNS and CDR2 is SASEGT. The CDR3 runs to 15 residues. Losses at the gene ends were 5 bases for V and 1 base for J; bases not matched to a gene: 7. The CDR3 reads CASSLAGTANTEAFF. The CDR3 DNA sequence: TGTGCCAGCAGTTTAGCCGGGACAGCGAACACTGAAGCTTTCTTT.

The chain uses TRBV7-8 and TRBJ1-6; the D gene is possibly TRBD1 (5 bases). Trimming took 1 base from V and 10 from J, leaving 11 bases between them. This CDR3 region has 14 residues. Germline CDR1 reads SGHVS; CDR2 reads FQNEAQ. For the CDR3, the DNA is TGTGCCAGCAGCTTAGGGCAGGGATACTCACCCCTCCACTTT. Protein: CASSLGQGYSPLHF.

This chain links TRBV19 with TRBJ1-1; D is ambiguous. The germline V gene has CDR1 LNHDA and CDR2 SQIVND (reference sequence). The CDR3 consists of 15 residues. Trimming shortened V by 1 base and J by 1 base, and 10 bases separated the two germline ends. The CDR3 bases are TGTGCCAGTAGTATAGCGGGGATCTGGAACACTGAAGCTTTCTTT. Translating gives CASSIAGIWNTEAFF.

This clone has just a few counts. The V call is TRBV19, the J call TRBJ2-1; TRBD2 aligns across 9 bases. There are 13 residues in the CDR3. V lost 9 bases to trimming and J lost 3 bases; unmatched junction nucleotides: 3. Germline lookup yields CDR1 LNHDA and CDR2 SQIVND (reference sequence). CDR3 amino acids: CASGLASYNEQFF. The CDR3 DNA is TGTGCCAGCGGACTAGCGAGCTACAATGAGCAGTTCTTC.

V gene TRBV19 combines with J gene TRBJ1-2, with 11 bases lining up with TRBD1. This CDR3 is 13 amino acids long. Germline V CDR1 and CDR2: LNHDA, SQIVND (reference sequence). The V segment lost 9 bases and the J segment 7 bases; nucleotides outside the gene matches: 7. CDR3 DNA sequence: TGTGCCAGCGGAAAGGGACAGGGGGTTGGCTACACCTTC. Protein sequence: CASGKGQGVGYTF. Filled out from reference TRBV19 and TRBJ1-2, the complete variable domain reads DGGITQSPKYLFRKEGQNVTLSCEQNLNHDAMYWYRQDPGQGLRLIYYSQIVNDFQKGDIAEGYSVSREKKESFPLTVTSAQKNPTAFYLCASGKGQGVGYTFGSGTRLTVV.

Concerning this clone: A junction end diverges from the germline sequence, so it may reflect a read error. V usage is TRBV2 and J usage is TRBJ2-7; maybe TRBD1 (6 bases). The germline V gene encodes CDR1 SNHLY and CDR2 FYNNEI. The CDR3 contains 14 residues. CDR3 nucleotide sequence: TGTGCCAGCGGTGACAGGCGCGATAACTACGAGCAGTACTTC. This sequence encodes CASGDRRDNYEQYF.

The V and J genes are TRBV5-1 and TRBJ2-5; TRBD2 matches 10 bases. The J segment lost 0 bases and the V segment lost 2 bases, leaving 1 base of the junction unmatched. The germline V gene has CDR1 SGHRS and CDR2 YFSETQ. This CDR3 has 15 amino acids. The CDR3 nucleotides are TGCGCCAGCAGCTTTAGCGGGGGGTACCAAGAGACCCAGTACTTC. Its protein is CASSFSGGYQETQYF.

On this clone: Mismatch with germline at one junction end may stem from a read error. Other nucleotide sequences in the sample specify the same CDR3. The J gene is TRBJ1-6, the V gene TRBV9, with a weak D call TRBD1 (6 bases). CDR1 is SGDLS, CDR2 YYNGEE, per germline. CDR3 length equals 18 residues. CDR3 DNA: TGTGCCAGCAGCCCGCGATCGATCGGGGGGCCAGGTAATTCGCCCCTCCACTTT. Its protein product is CASSPRSIGGPGNSPLHF.

The J gene is TRBJ1-1, the V gene TRBV2, with a weak D call TRBD1 (5 bases). The germline V and J ends were trimmed by 3 bases and 5 bases, with 13 bases remaining between them. The CDR3 is 14 residues long. Per germline, CDR1 SNHLY and CDR2 FYNNEI. In DNA, the CDR3 is TGTGCCAGCAGTGAGACGACAGTCGTGACTGAAGCTTTCTTT. Translated: CASSETTVVTEAFF.